The rows below give T cell receptor beta chains drawn from one sample of a study of vaccination effects on CD4 cells after COVID-19. Their antigens remain unidentified. Measured with immunoSEQ multiplex PCR; TCRdb has only the in-frame clones, and not every one. Of 50,000 to 75,000 clones in the sample, over 65% were seen once. Sequenced material: CD4+ T cells from PBMCs cultured without peptide, taken before COVID-19 vaccination. Receptors originate from a human donor who received a COVID-19 vaccine. Each CDR3 is given with its conserved first and last residue. The D gene is left open where the match is weak. Some rows mark clone size as missing; the rest say once, few, many or name a class of expanded clone.

CDR3aa: CASSRGQVNTGELFF
CDR3nt: TGCGCCAGCAGCCGGGGACAGGTGAACACCGGGGAGCTGTTTTTT
len: 15
j_gene: TRBJ2-2
d_gene: TRBD1
abundance: -
v_gene: TRBV5-1

CDR3aa: CASSPWTDLGTEAFF
CDR3nt: TGTGCCAGCTCCCCTTGGACGGACCTCGGCACTGAAGCTTTCTTT
len: 15
j_gene: TRBJ1-1
d_gene: -
abundance: -
v_gene: TRBV18

CDR3aa: CASRALFFTANTGELFF
CDR3nt: TGCGCCAGCCGCGCACTGTTTTTCACTGCGAACACCGGGGAGCTGTTTTTT
len: 17
j_gene: TRBJ2-2
d_gene: -
abundance: -
v_gene: TRBV5-1

CDR3aa: CASSQGRGEGLIYGYTF
CDR3nt: TGTGCCAGCAGCCAAGGCCGAGGAGAGGGACTTATCTATGGCTACACCTTC
len: 17
j_gene: TRBJ1-2
d_gene: -
abundance: -
v_gene: TRBV7-8

CDR3aa: CASSLAGWGFWASGENNEQFF
CDR3nt: TGTGCCAGCAGCTTAGCAGGTTGGGGCTTCTGGGCTAGCGGGGAGAACAATGAGCAGTTCTTC
len: 21
j_gene: TRBJ2-1
d_gene: TRBD2
abundance: once
v_gene: TRBV7-2

CDR3aa: CASSYRTHTDTQYF
CDR3nt: TGTGCCAGCAGTTACAGGACCCACACAGATACGCAGTATTTT
len: 14
j_gene: TRBJ2-3
d_gene: -
abundance: -
v_gene: TRBV6-5

CDR3aa: CASSFDSNQPQHF
CDR3nt: TGTGCCAGCAGCTTCGACAGCAATCAGCCCCAGCATTTT
len: 13
j_gene: TRBJ1-5
d_gene: -
abundance: -
v_gene: TRBV7-2

CDR3aa: CASSTRTDTGELFF
CDR3nt: TGTGCCAGCAGCACCCGGACAGACACCGGGGAGCTGTTTTTT
len: 14
j_gene: TRBJ2-2
d_gene: -
abundance: -
v_gene: TRBV5-4

CDR3aa: CSVEGQHWSYNEQFF
CDR3nt: TGCAGCGTTGAAGGGCAGCACTGGTCCTACAATGAGCAGTTCTTC
len: 15
j_gene: TRBJ2-1
d_gene: -
abundance: -
v_gene: TRBV29-1

CDR3aa: CASSYPTENSPLHF
CDR3nt: TGTGCCAGCAGTTACCCGACGGAGAATTCACCCCTCCACTTT
len: 14
j_gene: TRBJ1-6
d_gene: -
abundance: -
v_gene: TRBV6-2/TRBV6-3

CDR3aa: CASSDRNSPLHF
CDR3nt: TGTGCCAGCAGTGACAGAAATTCACCCCTCCACTTT
len: 12
j_gene: TRBJ1-6
d_gene: -
abundance: -
v_gene: TRBV27

CDR3aa: CASSSLLAGGLGGTDTQYF
CDR3nt: TGCGCCAGCAGCTCACTTCTAGCGGGGGGATTAGGAGGAACAGATACGCAGTATTTT
len: 19
j_gene: TRBJ2-3
d_gene: TRBD2
abundance: -
v_gene: TRBV5-1

CDR3aa: CASSLAGGPGSAQYF
CDR3nt: TGTGCCAGCAGCTTGGCCGGTGGGCCCGGGTCTGCGCAGTATTTT
len: 15
j_gene: TRBJ2-3
d_gene: -
abundance: -
v_gene: TRBV5-4

CDR3aa: CASSQGGGSGGYTF
CDR3nt: TGTGCCAGCAGCCAAGGGGGGGGAAGCGGTGGCTACACCTTC
len: 14
j_gene: TRBJ1-2
d_gene: -
abundance: -
v_gene: TRBV3-1/TRBV3-2

CDR3aa: CASTIGATNEKLFF
CDR3nt: TGTGCCAGTACCATCGGGGCAACTAATGAAAAACTGTTTTTT
len: 14
j_gene: TRBJ1-4
d_gene: -
abundance: once
v_gene: TRBV19

CDR3aa: CATSDLPGTESTDTQYF
CDR3nt: TGTGCCACCAGTGATTTACCCGGGACGGAGAGCACAGATACGCAGTATTTT
len: 17
j_gene: TRBJ2-3
d_gene: -
abundance: -
v_gene: TRBV24-1

CDR3aa: CASRDSGVAKNIQYF
CDR3nt: TGTGCCAGCAGAGACTCAGGGGTGGCCAAAAACATTCAGTACTTC
len: 15
j_gene: TRBJ2-4
d_gene: -
abundance: -
v_gene: TRBV2

CDR3aa: CASSLGQGPDYGYTF
CDR3nt: TGCGCCAGCAGCCTAGGACAGGGGCCTGACTATGGCTACACCTTC
len: 15
j_gene: TRBJ1-2
d_gene: TRBD1
abundance: -
v_gene: TRBV5-1

CDR3aa: CASPGGGAGNTIYF
CDR3nt: TGTGCCAGCCCCGGGGGGGGAGCCGGAAACACCATATATTTT
len: 14
j_gene: TRBJ1-3
d_gene: -
abundance: once
v_gene: TRBV7-2

CDR3aa: CASSYSRGIDEQFF
CDR3nt: TGTGCCAGCAGTTACTCGCGGGGAATTGATGAGCAGTTCTTC
len: 14
j_gene: TRBJ2-1
d_gene: -
abundance: -
v_gene: TRBV6-5

CDR3aa: CASNPGSWSPLHF
CDR3nt: TGTGCCAGCAATCCCGGCTCTTGGTCACCCCTCCACTTT
len: 13
j_gene: TRBJ1-6
d_gene: -
abundance: -
v_gene: TRBV2

CDR3aa: CSARGGTEQFF
CDR3nt: TGCAGTGCGCGGGGGGGCACTGAGCAGTTCTTC
len: 11
j_gene: TRBJ2-1
d_gene: TRBD2
abundance: -
v_gene: TRBV20-1

CDR3aa: CASSLDSGPENIQYF
CDR3nt: TGTGCCAGCAGCCTAGATAGCGGCCCCGAAAACATTCAGTACTTC
len: 15
j_gene: TRBJ2-4
d_gene: -
abundance: -
v_gene: TRBV7-3

CDR3aa: CSVELGQGDGYTF
CDR3nt: TGCAGCGTTGAATTGGGACAGGGCGATGGCTACACCTTC
len: 13
j_gene: TRBJ1-2
d_gene: TRBD1
abundance: -
v_gene: TRBV29-1

CDR3aa: CASSLAILYGYTF
CDR3nt: TGTGCCAGCAGCTTAGCCATCCTCTATGGCTACACCTTC
len: 13
j_gene: TRBJ1-2
d_gene: -
abundance: -
v_gene: TRBV7-2

CDR3aa: CASSLSATNTEAFF
CDR3nt: TGTGCCAGCAGCCTATCGGCTACGAACACTGAAGCTTTCTTT
len: 14
j_gene: TRBJ1-1
d_gene: -
abundance: -
v_gene: TRBV4-2

CDR3aa: CASSQRGLGMGRRNYGYTF
CDR3nt: TGCGCCAGCAGCCAGCGTGGATTGGGAATGGGACGCCGAAACTATGGCTACACCTTC
len: 19
j_gene: TRBJ1-2
d_gene: -
abundance: -
v_gene: TRBV4-1

CDR3aa: CASSPVGEYGYTF
CDR3nt: TGCGCCAGCAGCCCAGTCGGGGAATATGGCTACACCTTC
len: 13
j_gene: TRBJ1-2
d_gene: -
abundance: few
v_gene: TRBV5-1

CDR3aa: CASSRWTGINTEAFF
CDR3nt: TGCGCCAGCAGCCGGTGGACAGGGATAAACACTGAAGCTTTCTTT
len: 15
j_gene: TRBJ1-1
d_gene: TRBD1
abundance: -
v_gene: TRBV5-1

CDR3aa: CATSPDTGQSNEKLFF
CDR3nt: TGTGCCACCAGCCCAGATACGGGACAGTCTAATGAAAAACTGTTTTTT
len: 16
j_gene: TRBJ1-4
d_gene: TRBD1
abundance: once
v_gene: TRBV15